The clone carrying this T cell receptor (beta chain) was found once. Germline V gives CDR1 SGHRS, CDR2 YFSETQ. The CDR3 runs to 16 residues. Trimming took off 0 bases at V and 0 bases at J, with 10 bases between the two ends. These data originate in a study of blood T cell repertoires in COVID-19. This table comes from immunoSEQ multiplex PCR, and its TCRdb copy is limited to in-frame clones, with some not included. The top ten hold about 2.4% of the sample, which has some 320,000 clones, 90% seen once. This rearrangement joins TRBV5-1 to TRBJ2-1; the D is unclear. The sequence derives from a man in his 60s who had recovered from COVID-19. The sample comprised PBMCs or T cells enriched from blood (not recorded which). The CDR3 sequence is CASSLAPTSSYNEQFF. For the CDR3, the DNA is TGCGCCAGCAGCTTGGCTCCAACGAGCTCCTACAATGAGCAGTTCTTC.